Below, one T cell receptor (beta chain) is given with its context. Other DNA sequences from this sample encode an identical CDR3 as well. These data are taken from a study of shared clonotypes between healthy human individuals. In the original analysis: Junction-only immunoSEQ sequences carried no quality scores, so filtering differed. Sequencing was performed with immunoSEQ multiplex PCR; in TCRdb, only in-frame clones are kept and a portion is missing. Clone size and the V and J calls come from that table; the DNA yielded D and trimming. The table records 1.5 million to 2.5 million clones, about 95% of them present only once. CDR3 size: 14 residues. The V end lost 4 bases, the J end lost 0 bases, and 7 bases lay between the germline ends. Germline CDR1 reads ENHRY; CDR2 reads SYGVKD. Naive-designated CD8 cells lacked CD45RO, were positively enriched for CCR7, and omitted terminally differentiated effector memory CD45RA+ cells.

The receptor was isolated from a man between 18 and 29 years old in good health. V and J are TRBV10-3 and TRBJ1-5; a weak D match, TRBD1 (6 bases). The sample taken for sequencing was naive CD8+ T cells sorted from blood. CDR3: CAISGTDSNQPQHF. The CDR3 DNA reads TGTGCCATCAGTGGGACAGATAGCAATCAGCCCCAGCATTTT.